This T cell receptor beta chain was found in a study of blood T cells in healthy people across ages. Findings and limits, study-wide: Fewer expanded clones and more diversity marked long-lived versus aged donors. Estimated diversity that came from one million T cells was considered an underestimate.

Trimming took 1 base from V and 6 from J; bases not matched to a gene: 11. The CDR3 loop spans 19 amino acids. Germline values: CDR1 MGHRA, CDR2 YSYEKL. The authors ran a second PCR of roughly 7 to 11 cycles using a sample-barcoded 5' primer and a J-beta primer mix. CDR3-containing paired-end reads numbered at least 2.5 million in each sample. Each CDR3 protein is one row after TCRdb ran MiXCR on the 5' RACE reads. The sample lists 790,000 or so distinct CDR3 sequences, approximately 53% seen once, with 20% to 30% in the top ten. Donor samples were obtained from healthy Caucasian individuals from Russia, aged 6 to 90. In the case of this clonotype: Its target is not known.

Sequencing input: blood. The rearrangement joins TRBV4-1 to TRBJ2-2; 13 nucleotides line up with TRBD2. The receptor's source is a middle-aged man in good health. CDR3 nucleotides: TGCGCCAGCAGCCAAGGGTTTCTAGGACTAGCGGGAGCGGCCGGGGAGCTGTTTTTT. Residues: CASSQGFLGLAGAAGELFF.